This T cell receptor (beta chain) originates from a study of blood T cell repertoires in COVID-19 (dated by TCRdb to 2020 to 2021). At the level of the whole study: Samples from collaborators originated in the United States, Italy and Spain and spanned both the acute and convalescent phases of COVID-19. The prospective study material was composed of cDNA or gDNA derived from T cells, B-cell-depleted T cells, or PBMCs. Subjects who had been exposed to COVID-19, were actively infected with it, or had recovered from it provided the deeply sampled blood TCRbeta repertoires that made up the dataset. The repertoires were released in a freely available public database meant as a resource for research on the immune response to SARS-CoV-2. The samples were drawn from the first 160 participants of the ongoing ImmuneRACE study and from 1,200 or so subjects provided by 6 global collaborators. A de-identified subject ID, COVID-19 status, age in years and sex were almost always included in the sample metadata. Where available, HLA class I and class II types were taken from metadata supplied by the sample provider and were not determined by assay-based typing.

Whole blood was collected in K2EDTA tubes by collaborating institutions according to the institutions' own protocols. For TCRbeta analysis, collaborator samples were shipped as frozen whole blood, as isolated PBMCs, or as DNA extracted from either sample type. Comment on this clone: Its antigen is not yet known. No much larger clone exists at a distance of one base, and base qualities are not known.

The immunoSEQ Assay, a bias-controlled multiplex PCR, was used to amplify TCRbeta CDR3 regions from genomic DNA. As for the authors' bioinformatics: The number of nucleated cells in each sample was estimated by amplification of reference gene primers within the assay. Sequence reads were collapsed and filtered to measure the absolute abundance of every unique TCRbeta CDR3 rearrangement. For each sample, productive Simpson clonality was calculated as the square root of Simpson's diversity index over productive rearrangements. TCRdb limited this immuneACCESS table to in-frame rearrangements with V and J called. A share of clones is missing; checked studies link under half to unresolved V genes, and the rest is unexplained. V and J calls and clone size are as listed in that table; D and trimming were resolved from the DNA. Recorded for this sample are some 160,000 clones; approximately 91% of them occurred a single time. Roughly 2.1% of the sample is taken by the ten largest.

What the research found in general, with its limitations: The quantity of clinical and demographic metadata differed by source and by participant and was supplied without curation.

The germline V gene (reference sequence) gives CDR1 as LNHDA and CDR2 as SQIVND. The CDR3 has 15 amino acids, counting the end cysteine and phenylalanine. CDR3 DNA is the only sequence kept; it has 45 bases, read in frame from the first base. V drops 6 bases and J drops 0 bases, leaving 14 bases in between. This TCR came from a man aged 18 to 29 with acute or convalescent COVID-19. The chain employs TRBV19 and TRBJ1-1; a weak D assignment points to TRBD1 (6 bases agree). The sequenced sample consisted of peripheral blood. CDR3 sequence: CASRPTRGLNTEAFF. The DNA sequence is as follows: TGTGCCAGTAGGCCCACCAGGGGACTGAACACTGAAGCTTTCTTT.